Listed below are T cell receptor beta chains from one sample, sequenced in a study of chemoradiotherapy in HPV16-positive cancers. Some clones are missing from TCRdb's copy, which holds only in-frame ones; the method was immunoSEQ multiplex PCR. Of about 6,500 clones in the sample, 75% to 95% were seen once. The sequenced sample was blood, obtained from a patient who underwent chemoradiotherapy. Source of these receptors: a human donor with HPV-associated anogenital cancer. The CDR3 runs from the conserved cysteine through the conserved F or W. Each record gives: clone size, J gene, V gene, D gene, CDR3 protein, CDR3 DNA. D genes are given only for firm matches. Size is stated for part of the rows, as once, few or many counts, or as a class when the clone is expanded.

NA	TRBJ2-7	TRBV19	NA	CASSAGHYEQYF	TGTGCCAGTAGTGCCGGACACTACGAGCAGTACTTC
NA	TRBJ1-5	TRBV7-2	NA	CASSLQLYGDNSNQPQHF	TGTGCCAGCAGCTTACAATTATATGGGGATAATAGCAATCAGCCCCAGCATTTT
NA	TRBJ2-1	TRBV20-1	TRBD2	CSSHGGSEQFF	TGCAGCTCCCACGGCGGGAGTGAGCAGTTCTTC
NA	TRBJ1-3	TRBV25-1	NA	CASSEERSGNTIYF	TGTGCCAGCAGTGAAGAGCGCTCTGGAAACACCATATATTTT
NA	TRBJ1-2	TRBV20-1	NA	CSALRTGGYTF	TGCAGTGCGCTTAGGACGGGGGGCTACACCTTC
once	TRBJ1-1	TRBV14	NA	CASSRATGETEAFF	TGTGCCAGCAGCCGAGCGACGGGGGAGACTGAAGCTTTCTTT
NA	TRBJ2-2	TRBV12-5	NA	CASGLGTQTGELFF	TGTGCTAGTGGTTTGGGGACCCAGACCGGGGAGCTGTTTTTT
NA	TRBJ1-3	TRBV9	NA	CASSTNRGRGNTIYF	TGTGCCAGCAGCACCAATAGGGGGAGAGGAAACACCATATATTTT
once	TRBJ1-3	TRBV4-1	NA	CASSQERRGSDGNTIYF	TGCGCCAGCAGCCAAGAACGGAGGGGGTCGGATGGAAACACCATATATTTT
NA	TRBJ2-7	TRBV19	TRBD2	CASSRTSGSYEQYF	TGTGCCAGTAGTCGGACTAGCGGCTCCTACGAGCAGTACTTC
few	TRBJ1-5	TRBV27	NA	CASSPRSGGYSNQPQHF	TGTGCCAGCAGTCCGCGGTCTGGGGGTTATAGCAATCAGCCCCAGCATTTT
once	TRBJ1-5	TRBV19	NA	CASSIRGDTNQPQHF	TGTGCCAGTAGTATAAGAGGGGACACAAATCAGCCCCAGCATTTT
NA	TRBJ2-5	TRBV7-2	TRBD1	CASSRDRALRETQYF	TGTGCCAGCAGCAGGGACAGGGCCCTACGAGAGACCCAGTACTTC
NA	TRBJ2-2	TRBV7-6	TRBD1	CASSLEDRDTGELFF	TGTGCCAGCAGCTTAGAAGACAGGGACACCGGGGAGCTGTTTTTT
NA	TRBJ2-5	TRBV11-3	NA	CASSPHSRAHETQYF	TGTGCCAGCAGCCCCCATTCTAGGGCCCACGAGACCCAGTACTTC
NA	TRBJ1-1	TRBV9	NA	CASSVTEGTEAFF	TGTGCCAGCAGCGTTACGGAGGGAACTGAAGCTTTCTTT
NA	TRBJ1-5	TRBV7-2	TRBD1	CASSPGTGQGQPQHF	TGTGCCAGCAGCCCGGGGACAGGGCAGGGACAGCCCCAGCATTTT
NA	TRBJ1-5	TRBV7-8	NA	CASKYGPENFQPQHF	TGTGCCAGCAAGTATGGTCCGGAAAATTTTCAGCCCCAGCATTTT
once	TRBJ1-6	TRBV5-6	NA	CASSHPGPQQEPLHF	TGTGCCAGCAGCCATCCAGGGCCACAACAAGAACCCCTCCACTTT
NA	TRBJ2-5	TRBV15	NA	CATSSAGGETQYF	TGTGCCACCAGCAGTGCCGGAGGGGAGACCCAGTACTTC
once	TRBJ1-1	TRBV7-6	NA	CASSLMGGQTNTEAFF	TGTGCCAGCAGCTTAATGGGAGGACAGACGAACACTGAAGCTTTCTTT
NA	TRBJ2-7	TRBV9	NA	CASSVDVTVDSYEQYF	TGTGCCAGCAGCGTAGACGTGACGGTGGACTCCTACGAGCAGTACTTC
NA	TRBJ2-1	TRBV14	TRBD2	CASSQRGGIYNEQFF	TGTGCCAGCAGCCAGCGCGGGGGGATCTACAATGAGCAGTTCTTC
NA	TRBJ1-3	TRBV7-9	NA	CASSLAGTYSGNTIYF	TGTGCCAGCAGCTTGGCCGGGACCTACTCTGGAAACACCATATATTTT
NA	TRBJ2-7	TRBV9	NA	CASSVGSQGSEQYF	TGTGCCAGCAGCGTAGGGAGCCAGGGGAGCGAGCAGTACTTC
few	TRBJ1-2	TRBV19	NA	CASSLGSSYTF	TGTGCCAGTAGTTTGGGCTCCAGCTACACCTTC
NA	TRBJ2-6	TRBV19	TRBD2	CASSISEAGTSGQLGRANVLTF	TGTGCCAGTAGTATTTCCGAAGCCGGGACTAGCGGACAACTCGGGAGGGCCAACGTCCTGACTTTC
NA	TRBJ2-1	TRBV12-2	NA	CASPNEQFF	TGTGCAAGTCCGAATGAGCAGTTCTTC
NA	TRBJ2-1	TRBV7-8	TRBD2	CASSLDGLAVITYNEQFF	TGTGCCAGCAGCTTAGATGGCCTAGCGGTGATAACCTACAATGAGCAGTTCTTC
NA	TRBJ2-3	TRBV29-1	TRBD2	CSAPAGGTDTQYF	TGCAGCGCACCAGCGGGAGGGACAGATACGCAGTATTTT
NA	TRBJ2-3	TRBV5-6	NA	CASSRTTTTGFRTDTQYF	TGTGCCAGCAGCCGCACCACCACTACAGGTTTTCGGACAGATACGCAGTATTTT
NA	TRBJ1-3	TRBV5-1	NA	CASSPEGNTIYF	TGCGCCAGCAGCCCAGAAGGGAACACCATATATTTT
NA	TRBJ2-7	TRBV7-2	TRBD2	CASSRRTSGVSYEQYF	TGTGCCAGCAGCCGCCGGACTAGCGGGGTCTCTTACGAGCAGTACTTC
NA	TRBJ2-6	TRBV7-8	NA	CASSLGGSSGANVLTF	TGTGCCAGCAGCTTAGGAGGCAGCTCTGGGGCCAACGTCCTGACTTTC
NA	TRBJ1-2	TRBV19	TRBD1	CASSMTGGGGYTF	TGTGCCAGTAGTATGACAGGGGGAGGTGGCTACACCTTC
NA	TRBJ1-5	TRBV19	TRBD1	CASSKNGGQSNQPQHF	TGTGCCAGTAGTAAAAACGGGGGACAGAGCAATCAGCCCCAGCATTTT
NA	TRBJ2-7	TRBV5-8	TRBD2	CASSSLAGGTYEQYF	TGTGCCAGCAGCTCTCTAGCGGGGGGCACCTACGAGCAGTACTTC
NA	TRBJ2-7	TRBV4-3	NA	CASSRSFGVYEQYF	TGCGCCAGCAGCCGTTCCTTCGGGGTTTACGAGCAGTACTTC
NA	TRBJ1-6	TRBV25-1	TRBD1	CASSTWAGTGYSPLHF	TGTGCCAGCAGTACTTGGGCCGGGACAGGGTATTCACCCCTCCACTTT
NA	TRBJ2-7	TRBV18	NA	CASRSHYEQYF	TGTGCCAGCCGGAGTCACTACGAGCAGTACTTC
NA	TRBJ1-3	TRBV19	NA	CASQKGTSGNTIYF	TGTGCCAGCCAAAAGGGAACCTCTGGAAACACCATATATTTT
NA	TRBJ2-5	TRBV27	TRBD2	CASSPGTIPVQYF	TGTGCCAGCAGTCCCGGGACTATACCTGTCCAGTACTTC
NA	TRBJ2-7	TRBV5-1	TRBD2	CASSVTSGRSAEQYF	TGCGCCAGCAGCGTAACTAGCGGGAGATCGGCCGAGCAGTACTTC
once	TRBJ1-1	TRBV29-1	TRBD1	CSASDRVATEAFF	TGCAGCGCCTCGGACAGGGTGGCCACTGAAGCTTTCTTT
NA	TRBJ2-2	TRBV7-3	NA	CASSYRGSTGELFF	TGTGCCAGCAGTTACCGGGGGAGCACCGGGGAGCTGTTTTTT
NA	TRBJ2-1	TRBV2	TRBD2	CASSATSGGYYNEQFF	TGTGCCAGCAGTGCTACTAGCGGGGGCTACTACAATGAGCAGTTCTTC
once	TRBJ1-6	TRBV25-1	TRBD1	CASREGQLNSPLHF	TGTGCCAGCAGAGAGGGACAGCTTAATTCACCCCTCCACTTT
NA	TRBJ1-1	TRBV5-1	NA	CASTVNGGPTEAFF	TGCGCCAGCACCGTCAATGGGGGTCCCACTGAAGCTTTCTTT
NA	TRBJ2-5	TRBV7-9	NA	CASSSGQETQYF	TGTGCCAGCAGTAGCGGCCAAGAGACCCAGTACTTC
NA	TRBJ2-7	TRBV5-1	NA	CASSPDSVAYEQYF	TGCGCCAGCAGCCCAGACTCGGTAGCCTACGAGCAGTACTTC
NA	TRBJ2-3	TRBV29-1	TRBD2	CSVLPLPGLAGAAPDTQYF	TGCAGCGTCCTTCCACTTCCGGGACTAGCGGGTGCTGCACCGGATACGCAGTATTTT
NA	TRBJ1-1	TRBV4-3	NA	CASSPTTMNTEAFF	TGCGCCAGCAGCCCGACGACCATGAACACTGAAGCTTTCTTT
NA	TRBJ1-1	TRBV5-5	NA	CASSLSAGSHTEAFF	TGTGCCAGCAGCTTGTCAGCAGGGTCGCACACTGAAGCTTTCTTT
NA	TRBJ2-1	TRBV7-9	NA	CASSVGGTNYNEQFF	TGTGCCAGCAGCGTGGGGGGTACTAACTACAATGAGCAGTTCTTC
NA	TRBJ1-2	TRBV5-1	TRBD1	CASSQRTGHYGYTF	TGCGCCAGCAGCCAAAGGACAGGCCACTATGGCTACACCTTC
NA	TRBJ2-7	TRBV27	TRBD2	CASSSGYGTSGYEQYF	TGTGCCAGCAGTTCCGGCTACGGGACTAGCGGCTACGAGCAGTACTTC
NA	TRBJ2-2	TRBV6-4	TRBD2	CASSEILAPNTGELFF	TGTGCCAGCAGTGAGATACTAGCGCCGAACACCGGGGAGCTGTTTTTT
NA	TRBJ2-1	TRBV11-3	NA	CASSATGGEQFF	TGTGCCAGCAGCGCCACCGGGGGTGAGCAGTTCTTC
NA	TRBJ1-1	TRBV7-8	NA	CASSLLAGNTEAFF	TGTGCCAGCAGCTTACTGGCGGGGAACACTGAAGCTTTCTTT
NA	TRBJ1-1	TRBV5-4	NA	CASTETLANTEAFF	TGTGCCAGCACCGAAACGTTAGCTAACACTGAAGCTTTCTTT